A selection of T cell receptor beta chains follows, all from one sample in a study of T cell responses to AZD1222 COVID-19 vaccine. Generated by immunoSEQ multiplex PCR, the TCRdb table keeps only in-frame clones and is missing some. Seen here are some 120,000 clones, roughly nine tenths observed once, and the top ten hold over 2.5%. Material: peripheral blood, obtained on day 0 of AZD1222 vaccination. The receptor set was obtained from an adult in good health. CDR3s include the opening cysteine and the closing phenylalanine or tryptophan. The D gene is left open where the match is weak. Rows give clone size only sometimes, using once, few, many, or a class for an expanded clone.

v_gene	len	d_gene	j_gene	abundance	CDR3aa	CDR3nt
TRBV5-1	16	TRBD1	TRBJ2-2	-	CASSLVQGANTGELFF	TGCGCCAGCAGCTTGGTTCAGGGGGCTAACACCGGGGAGCTGTTTTTT
TRBV12-3/TRBV12-4	12	-	TRBJ1-5	-	CASSRGQGPQHF	TGTGCCAGCAGCCGGGGGCAAGGGCCCCAGCATTTT
TRBV30	17	TRBD2	TRBJ2-3	-	CAWSVLLTSGSGDTQYF	TGTGCCTGGAGTGTACTCTTGACTAGCGGGAGTGGAGATACGCAGTATTTT
TRBV6-2/TRBV6-3	14	TRBD2	TRBJ2-1	-	CASSYGLAGGEQFF	TGTGCCAGCAGTTACGGACTAGCGGGAGGTGAGCAGTTCTTC
TRBV11-3	12	-	TRBJ2-3	-	CASSLSGDTQYF	TGTGCCAGCAGCTTAAGCGGGGATACGCAGTATTTT
TRBV5-1	17	-	TRBJ2-7	few	CASSVIALSTQGGEQYF	TGCGCCAGCAGCGTTATAGCCTTATCGACCCAAGGTGGAGAGCAGTACTTC
TRBV4-3	15	TRBD1	TRBJ2-2	-	CASSQPTGQTGELFF	TGCGCCAGCAGCCAGCCGACAGGGCAAACCGGGGAGCTGTTTTTT
TRBV2	14	-	TRBJ2-1	-	CASTGPSHNNEQFF	TGTGCCAGCACCGGGCCCAGCCATAACAATGAGCAGTTCTTC
TRBV19	12	-	TRBJ1-6	-	CASSIGYSPLHF	TGTGCCAGTAGTATTGGGTATTCACCCCTCCACTTT
TRBV10-3	17	TRBD2	TRBJ2-1	-	CAISGLGLAGRGNEQFF	TGTGCCATCAGTGGCTTAGGACTAGCGGGACGCGGCAATGAGCAGTTCTTC
TRBV5-6	12	-	TRBJ2-3	-	CASSSSWDTQYF	TGTGCCAGCAGCTCCAGTTGGGATACGCAGTATTTT
TRBV11-1	14	-	TRBJ2-2	-	CASSFYRGTGELFF	TGTGCCAGCAGCTTTTATCGGGGCACCGGGGAGCTGTTTTTT
TRBV5-1	17	-	TRBJ2-3	-	CASSLEQILLTTDTQYF	TGCGCCAGCAGCTTGGAACAAATCCTATTAACCACAGATACGCAGTATTTT
TRBV29-1	11	-	TRBJ1-2	-	CSGRGDYGYTF	TGCAGCGGGAGGGGTGACTATGGCTACACCTTC
TRBV27	13	TRBD2	TRBJ2-7	few	CASSWGTSAEQYF	TGTGCCAGCAGTTGGGGGACTAGTGCCGAGCAGTACTTC
TRBV5-1	14	-	TRBJ1-6	-	CASSLGQSSSPLHF	TGCGCCAGCAGCTTGGGACAGAGTAGTTCACCCCTCCACTTT
TRBV19	14	-	TRBJ1-1	once	CASSMGGLNTEAFF	TGTGCCAGTAGTATGGGCGGGCTGAACACTGAAGCTTTCTTT
TRBV18	17	-	TRBJ2-2	-	CASSPMNAGFTSGELFF	TGTGCCAGCTCACCAATGAACGCGGGATTCACGAGCGGGGAGCTGTTTTTT
TRBV12-3/TRBV12-4	11	-	TRBJ1-5	-	CASSLGQPQHF	TGTGCCAGCAGTTTGGGTCAGCCCCAGCATTTT
TRBV19	19	TRBD2	TRBJ2-3	-	CASSIGAHLAGITTDTQYF	TGTGCCAGTAGTATCGGCGCCCATCTAGCGGGAATTACCACAGATACGCAGTATTTT
TRBV7-9	16	-	TRBJ2-7	-	CASSLESPAVPYEQYF	TGTGCCAGCAGCTTAGAGAGTCCCGCCGTCCCCTACGAGCAGTACTTC
TRBV5-1	18	-	TRBJ2-7	once	CASSLAVVGTMSSYEQYF	TGCGCCAGCAGCTTGGCGGTCGTGGGTACTATGAGCTCCTACGAGCAGTACTTC
TRBV29-1	14	-	TRBJ2-1	-	CSVEDHAGGNEQFF	TGCAGCGTTGAAGATCACGCCGGAGGCAATGAGCAGTTCTTC
TRBV7-9	14	-	TRBJ1-1	-	CASSLGGGNTEAFF	TGTGCCAGCAGCTTAGGGGGCGGGAACACTGAAGCTTTCTTT
TRBV4-3	15	TRBD2	TRBJ2-1	-	CASSQAGLQNNEQFF	TGCGCCAGCAGCCAGGCGGGACTACAAAACAATGAGCAGTTCTTC
TRBV6-5	16	-	TRBJ2-2	-	CASSYQLAIGAGELFF	TGTGCCAGCAGTTACCAGCTAGCTATCGGGGCCGGGGAGCTGTTTTTT
TRBV6-2/TRBV6-3	17	TRBD1	TRBJ2-7	-	CASSYSRTGDLSYEQYF	TGTGCCAGCAGTTACTCGAGAACAGGGGATCTCTCCTACGAGCAGTACTTC
TRBV2	15	-	TRBJ1-5	-	CASSEEPGNIGPQHF	TGTGCCAGCAGTGAAGAGCCAGGGAATATAGGGCCCCAGCATTTT
TRBV6-2/TRBV6-3	17	TRBD1	TRBJ1-6	-	CASSSPSTGGFRSPLHF	TGTGCCAGCAGTTCCCCCTCGACAGGGGGCTTTCGTTCACCCCTCCACTTT
TRBV5-5	14	-	TRBJ1-1	-	CASSPGWTVGWAFF	TGTGCCAGCAGCCCCGGGTGGACAGTAGGTTGGGCTTTCTTT
TRBV4-3	14	TRBD1	TRBJ2-7	-	CASSQDRGIYEQYF	TGCGCCAGCAGCCAGGACAGGGGGATCTACGAGCAGTACTTC
TRBV29-1	12	-	TRBJ2-5	-	CSVDSGSQAQYF	TGCAGCGTTGATTCCGGCTCGCAGGCCCAGTACTTC
TRBV7-8	15	-	TRBJ2-7	-	CASSITSGAAYEQYF	TGTGCCAGCAGCATAACCTCGGGAGCGGCCTACGAGCAGTACTTC
TRBV12-5	20	TRBD1	TRBJ1-2	once	CASGLVFKGTGSPATGGYTF	TGTGCTAGTGGTTTGGTATTTAAAGGGACAGGGTCCCCCGCAACTGGTGGCTACACCTTC
TRBV5-1	17	-	TRBJ1-3	-	CASSSATVGDSGNTIYF	TGCGCCAGCAGCTCGGCCACCGTAGGGGATTCTGGAAACACCATATATTTT
TRBV14	15	TRBD2	TRBJ2-1	-	CASSQGLAGGYEQFF	TGTGCCAGCAGCCAAGGACTAGCGGGAGGGTATGAGCAGTTCTTC
TRBV6-4	14	-	TRBJ2-1	-	CASSDGQTYNEQFF	TGTGCCAGCAGTGACGGACAGACCTACAATGAGCAGTTCTTC
TRBV2	10	-	TRBJ1-2	-	CATQNYGYTF	TGTGCCACCCAAAACTATGGCTACACCTTC
TRBV6-5	14	TRBD1	TRBJ1-1	-	CASIRTGVNTEAFF	TGTGCCAGCATTAGGACAGGGGTGAACACTGAAGCTTTCTTT
TRBV7-2	13	-	TRBJ1-2	-	CASSLKGNYGYTF	TGTGCCAGCAGTTTGAAGGGTAACTATGGCTACACCTTC
TRBV5-1	15	TRBD2	TRBJ2-3	-	CASSLTSGRAGTQYF	TGCGCCAGCAGCTTGACTAGCGGGAGGGCCGGGACGCAGTATTTT
TRBV10-1	15	TRBD1	TRBJ1-4	-	CASTSPGTGYEKLFF	TGCGCCAGCACATCACCCGGGACAGGGTATGAAAAACTGTTTTTT
TRBV27	14	TRBD1	TRBJ2-5	-	CASSLDRVGETQYF	TGTGCCAGCAGTCTGGACAGGGTAGGAGAGACCCAGTACTTC
TRBV27	16	-	TRBJ2-1	-	CASTLMSALPYNEQFF	TGTGCCAGCACCCTCATGAGCGCGCTACCCTACAATGAGCAGTTCTTC
TRBV15	16	TRBD1	TRBJ1-2	once	CATSRGGDSPDYGYTF	TGTGCCACCAGCAGAGGAGGGGACAGCCCCGACTATGGCTACACCTTC
TRBV9	13	-	TRBJ2-1	-	CASNPSKGYEQFF	TGTGCCAGCAACCCCTCAAAGGGGTATGAGCAGTTCTTC
TRBV5-1	13	TRBD2	TRBJ2-5	-	CASSFPGGETQYF	TGCGCCAGCAGCTTTCCGGGAGGTGAGACCCAGTACTTC
TRBV28	13	TRBD1	TRBJ1-2	-	CASSRDRVDGYTF	TGTGCCAGCAGTAGAGACAGGGTGGACGGCTACACCTTC
TRBV18	16	TRBD1	TRBJ1-1	-	CASSPPWTGGNTEAFF	TGTGCCAGCTCACCACCTTGGACAGGAGGTAACACTGAAGCTTTCTTT
TRBV7-6	15	TRBD2	TRBJ2-3	-	CASSLISGRDDTQYF	TGTGCCAGCAGCTTAATTAGCGGGAGGGATGATACGCAGTATTTT
TRBV5-1	14	-	TRBJ2-7	-	CASSGAGTVYEQYF	TGCGCCAGCAGCGGCGCCGGGACCGTCTACGAGCAGTACTTC
TRBV11-2	16	-	TRBJ2-5	few	CASSLLGGGGVETQYF	TGTGCCAGCAGCTTATTGGGTGGTGGGGGAGTAGAGACCCAGTACTTC
TRBV7-9	15	TRBD2	TRBJ2-2	-	CASSPSLAGAGELFF	TGTGCCAGCAGCCCTTCTCTAGCGGGAGCCGGGGAGCTGTTTTTT
TRBV4-1	15	-	TRBJ2-2	-	CASSQSVSNTGELFF	TGCGCCAGCAGCCAATCCGTCTCGAACACCGGGGAGCTGTTTTTT
TRBV12-3/TRBV12-4	13	-	TRBJ2-2	-	CASSFGVGGELFF	TGTGCCAGCAGTTTTGGAGTGGGCGGGGAGCTGTTTTTT